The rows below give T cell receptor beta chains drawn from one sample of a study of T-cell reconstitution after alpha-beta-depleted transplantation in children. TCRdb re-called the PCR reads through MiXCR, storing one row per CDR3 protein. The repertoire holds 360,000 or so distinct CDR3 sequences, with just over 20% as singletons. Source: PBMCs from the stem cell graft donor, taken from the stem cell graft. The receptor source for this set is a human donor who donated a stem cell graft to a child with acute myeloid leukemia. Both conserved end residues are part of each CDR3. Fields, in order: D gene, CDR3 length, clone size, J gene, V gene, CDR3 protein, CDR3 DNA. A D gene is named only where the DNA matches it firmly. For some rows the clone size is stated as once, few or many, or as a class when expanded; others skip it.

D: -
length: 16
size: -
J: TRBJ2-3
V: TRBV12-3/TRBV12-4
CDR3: CASTPRRGYSTDTQYF
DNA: TGTGCCAGCACTCCGCGCCGCGGCTATAGCACAGATACGCAGTATTTT

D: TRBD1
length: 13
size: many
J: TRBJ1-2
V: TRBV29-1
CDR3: CSVVGQENYGYTF
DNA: TGCAGCGTTGTGGGACAGGAGAACTATGGCTACACCTTC

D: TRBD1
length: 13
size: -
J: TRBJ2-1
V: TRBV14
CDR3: CASSQSKGAQQFF
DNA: TGTGCCAGCAGCCAGAGTAAGGGGGCTCAGCAGTTCTTC

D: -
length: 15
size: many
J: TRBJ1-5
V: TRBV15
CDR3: CATSRDKGSNQPQHF
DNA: TGTGCCACCAGCAGAGATAAGGGGAGCAATCAGCCCCAGCATTTT

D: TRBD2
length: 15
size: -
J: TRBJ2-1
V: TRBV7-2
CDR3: CASSFSGRALDEQFF
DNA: TGTGCCAGCAGCTTTAGCGGGAGGGCCCTCGATGAGCAGTTCTTC

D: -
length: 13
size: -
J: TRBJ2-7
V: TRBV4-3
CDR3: CASSQGGDDEQYF
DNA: TGCGCCAGCAGCCAAGGAGGGGATGACGAGCAGTACTTC

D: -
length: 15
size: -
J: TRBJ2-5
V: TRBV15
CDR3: CATSRRQTSQETQYF
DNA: TGTGCCACCAGCAGGAGGCAAACGTCTCAAGAGACCCAGTACTTC

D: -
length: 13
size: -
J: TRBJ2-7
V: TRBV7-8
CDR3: CASRTWERAEQYF
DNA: TGTGCCAGCCGGACTTGGGAAAGGGCCGAGCAGTACTTC

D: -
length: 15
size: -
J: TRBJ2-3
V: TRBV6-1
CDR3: CASSSRAGYTDTQYF
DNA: TGTGCCAGCAGTAGTCGGGCCGGTTACACAGATACGCAGTATTTT

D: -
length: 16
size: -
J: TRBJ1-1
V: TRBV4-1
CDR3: CASSQEATSEITEAFF
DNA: TGCGCCAGCAGCCAAGAGGCGACAAGTGAGATCACTGAAGCTTTCTTT

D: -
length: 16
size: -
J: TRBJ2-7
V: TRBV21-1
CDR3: CASSKWEAFSSYEQYF
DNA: TGTGCCAGCAGCAAGTGGGAGGCCTTCAGCTCCTACGAGCAGTACTTC

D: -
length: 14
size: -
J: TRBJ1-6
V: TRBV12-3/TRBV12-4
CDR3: CASSFTLHNSPLHF
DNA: TGTGCCAGCAGTTTTACACTCCATAATTCACCCCTCCACTTT

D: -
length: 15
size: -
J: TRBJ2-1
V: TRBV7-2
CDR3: CASSLAVQPYSEQFF
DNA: TGTGCCAGCAGCTTAGCGGTTCAACCGTATTCTGAGCAGTTCTTC

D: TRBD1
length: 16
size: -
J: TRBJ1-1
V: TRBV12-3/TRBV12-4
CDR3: CASSLGTGPMSTEAFF
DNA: TGTGCCAGCAGTTTAGGGACAGGCCCCATGAGCACTGAAGCTTTCTTT

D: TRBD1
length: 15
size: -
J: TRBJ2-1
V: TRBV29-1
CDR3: CSVQFGQGAANEQFF
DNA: TGCAGCGTTCAATTTGGACAGGGGGCTGCAAATGAGCAGTTCTTC

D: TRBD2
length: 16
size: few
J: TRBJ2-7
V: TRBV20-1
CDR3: CSAGLAGGPGTYEQYF
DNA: TGCAGTGCAGGACTAGCGGGAGGGCCCGGGACCTACGAGCAGTACTTC

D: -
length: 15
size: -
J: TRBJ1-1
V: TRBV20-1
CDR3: CSARDPRGVNTEAFF
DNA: TGCAGTGCTAGAGATCCCAGGGGAGTGAACACTGAAGCTTTCTTT

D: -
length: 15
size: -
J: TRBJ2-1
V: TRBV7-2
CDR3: CASREARAGLNEQFF
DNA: TGTGCCAGCAGAGAGGCTAGGGCAGGTCTCAATGAGCAGTTCTTC

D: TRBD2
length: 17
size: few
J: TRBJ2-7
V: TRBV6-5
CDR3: CASSLSGLAGDLYEQYF
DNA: TGTGCCAGCAGCCTGTCCGGACTAGCGGGAGATTTGTACGAGCAGTACTTC

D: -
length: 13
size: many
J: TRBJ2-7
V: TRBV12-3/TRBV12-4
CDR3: CASSFVSSYEQYF
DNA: TGTGCCAGCAGCTTTGTGAGCTCCTACGAGCAGTACTTC